Here is one TCR beta chain with its context. Its antigen remains unidentified. The data originate from a study of T cell responses to AZD1222 COVID-19 vaccine. Study-level findings and limits: There were vaccine-associated CD4 TCRs across spike, dominant at 160-218 and 743-854.

V gave up 1 base and J gave up 3 bases, with 9 bases separating them. Germline V gene data show CDR1 as SEHNR and CDR2 as FQNEAQ (reference sequence). The CDR3 spans 14 residues. TCRdb's copy holds only in-frame clones and misses some; the assay was immunoSEQ multiplex PCR. The profile covers more than 95,000 clones, with 85% to 90% appearing a single time and 6.5% to 8% taken by the ten largest. The chain combines TRBV7-9 with TRBJ1-1; D not certain. Sequencing used peripheral blood, obtained on day 0 of AZD1222 vaccination. The origin of this receptor is an adult in good health. The CDR3 nucleotides read TGTGCCAGCAGCTTAGAGTCGCAGTACACTGAAGCTTTCTTT. Translating it yields CASSLESQYTEAFF.